The clone carrying this TCR beta chain was detected only a few times. The data belong to a study of human T cells and chemical hapten exposure. Study in general: Upper-back patch tests with 0.01% DPC were read at 6 days.

This CDR3 region has 12 residues. V dropped 4 bases and J dropped 6 bases, with 9 bases sitting between them. Germline CDR1 is SGDLS and CDR2 is YYNGEE. The time point: pre-sensitization, week 0. The sample's treatment: therapeutic diphenylcyclopropenone sensitization with weekly scalp DPC. Alopecia patients between 18 and 70 years old and suitable for DPC were used as donors. TCRdb called the RACE reads again in MiXCR, with one record for every CDR3 protein. The profile shows more than 300,000 distinct CDR3 sequences, 4.5% to 5.5% of them singletons. The chain has TRBV9 and TRBJ2-3; D unclear. The sample here was whole blood, taken in connection with sensitization to the hapten diphenylcyclopropenone (DPC). This TCR was sampled from a woman aged 18-29 years with alopecia areata. Some clones in this sample may be carry-over from other donors' samples. The CDR3 DNA is TGTGCCAGCAGCCAAACAGAGGATACGCAGTATTTT. Protein product: CASSQTEDTQYF.